The 32 T cell receptor beta chains presented below share a single source sample, sequenced in a study of blood T cell repertoires in COVID-19. Repertoires were generated with immunoSEQ multiplex PCR, while TCRdb's copy carries only in-frame clones and drops some. The sample consists of around 150,000 clones, almost 80% of them appearing once. The specimen was PBMCs or T cells enriched from blood (not recorded which). The receptors were gathered from a woman in her forties or fifties who had recovered from COVID-19.

The chain employs TRBV7-9 and TRBJ1-1; no clear D gene. This CDR3 contains 13 residues. V was cut by 1 base and J by 3 bases, with 6 bases left in between. Germline assignment: CDR1 SEHNR and CDR2 FQNEAQ (reference sequence). The DNA of the CDR3 is TGTGCCAGCAGCTTAGAGGGAGACACTGAAGCTTTCTTT. Translated: CASSLEGDTEAFF.

The sample holds a few counts of this clone. This chain links TRBV5-4 with TRBJ1-2; 9 nucleotides align to TRBD1. The CDR3 extends over 15 amino acids. V shed 0 bases, J shed 4 bases, and the junction held 4 bases outside the gene matches. Per germline, CDR1 SGHNT and CDR2 YYREEE (reference sequence). CDR3 region: CASSLGGTGSYGYTF. In DNA, the CDR3 is TGTGCCAGCAGCTTGGGAGGGACAGGGAGCTATGGCTACACCTTC.

The chain joins TRBV5-8 to TRBJ2-1; TRBD1 aligns across 7 bases. Germline assignment: CDR1 SGHTS and CDR2 YDEGEE. The trim removed 4 bases at V and 4 bases at J, leaving 8 bases unmatched. The CDR3 runs to 15 residues. The chain's CDR3 is CASSGGRGRYNEQFF. In nucleotides, the CDR3 is TGTGCCAGCAGCGGGGGTAGGGGGCGATACAATGAGCAGTTCTTC.

This sequence joins TRBV6-5 and TRBJ2-3; 8 positions match TRBD2. The V gene end was trimmed by 6 bases and the J gene end by 3 bases; junction bases not matched to a gene: 8. This CDR3 has 15 amino acids. Germline-derived CDR1 and CDR2 are MNHEY and SVGAGI. The CDR3 reads CASSFGLARTDTQYF. CDR3 DNA sequence: TGTGCCAGCAGCTTTGGACTAGCCAGGACAGATACGCAGTATTTT.

The CDR3 loop reads CASSPDRVIGYTF. The DNA for the CDR3 is TGTGCCAGCAGCCCGGACAGGGTAATCGGCTACACCTTC. This rearrangement joins TRBV6-5 to TRBJ1-2; 8 bases fit TRBD1. The germline V gene encodes CDR1 MNHEY and CDR2 SVGAGI. The trim removed 6 bases at V and 8 bases at J, leaving 8 bases unmatched. The CDR3 runs to 13 residues.

This clone was detected only a few times. This sequence joins TRBV27 and TRBJ2-2; 8 bases align to TRBD2. Trimming removed 5 bases from V and 5 bases from J; junction bases left unmatched: 7. In germline, CDR1 is MNHEY, CDR2 SMNVEV (reference sequence). There are 15 residues in the CDR3. CDR3 nucleotides: TGTGCCAGCAGTAGAAGCGGGAGCCTAACCGGGGAGCTGTTTTTT. Translation: CASSRSGSLTGELFF.

The V gene is TRBV9, the J gene TRBJ1-2, with 12 bases identical to TRBD1. This CDR3 comprises 17 residues. Trimming at V came to 4 bases and at J to 4 bases, leaving 11 bases not matched to a gene. Germline CDR1 SGDLS, CDR2 YYNGEE. The CDR3: CASSPSPGQGARYGYTF. The CDR3 DNA is TGTGCCAGCAGCCCCAGTCCGGGACAGGGGGCTCGCTATGGCTACACCTTC. The variable domain in full, completed from reference TRBV9 and TRBJ1-2, reads DSGVTQTPKHLITATGQRVTLRCSPRSGDLSVYWYQQSLDQGLQFLIQYYNGEERAKGNILERFSAQQFPDLHSELNLSSLELGDSALYFCASSPSPGQGARYGYTFGSGTRLTVV.

The genes are TRBV5-6 and TRBJ1-4; D unclear. The V end was cut by 1 base, the J end by 7 bases, with 5 bases between. The CDR3 consists of 12 residues. CDR1 and CDR2 (germline): SGHDT, YYEEEE. CDR3 sequence reads: CASSLRGEKLFF. Here the CDR3 DNA reads TGTGCCAGCAGCTTGCGCGGTGAAAAACTGTTTTTT. Variable domain in full (rest from reference TRBV5-6 and TRBJ1-4): DAGVTQSPTHLIKTRGQQVTLRCSPKSGHDTVSWYQQALGQGPQFIFQYYEEEERQRGNFPDRFSGHQFPNYSSELNVNALLLGDSALYLCASSLRGEKLFFGSGTQLSVL.

V and J are TRBV5-1 and TRBJ2-7; 7 nucleotides match TRBD2. J lost 3 bases, V lost 2 bases, and 5 bases had no gene match. The length of the CDR3 is 14 residues. From germline, CDR1 is SGHRS and CDR2 YFSETQ. The CDR3 region is CASSLGTGGYEQYF. CDR3 DNA sequence: TGCGCCAGCAGCTTAGGGACGGGGGGCTACGAGCAGTACTTC.

This chain uses TRBV6-5 with TRBJ2-7; 14 nucleotides match TRBD2. Germline CDR1 is MNHEY and CDR2 is SVGAGI. J was trimmed by 3 bases and V by 6 bases; bases with no gene match: 4. The CDR3 is made up of 15 amino acids. This chain's CDR3 is CASRPGTSGSYEQYF. In DNA, the CDR3 is TGTGCCAGCAGGCCAGGGACTAGCGGGAGCTACGAGCAGTACTTC.

The chain combines TRBV30 with TRBJ1-1; weak D call: TRBD1 (6 bases). The V gene lost 4 bases and the J gene lost 5 bases, with 20 bases spanning the gap. Looked up from germline, CDR1 is GTSNPN and CDR2 is SVGIG (reference sequence). The CDR3 consists of 15 residues. CDR3 sequence (DNA): TGTGCCTGGACCAAAGACAGGATAGCGACAACTGAAGCTTTCTTT. Encoded protein: CAWTKDRIATTEAFF.

This chain joins TRBV6-5 and TRBJ1-6; TRBD1 is a possible D gene (5 bases). Trimming shortened V by 5 bases and J by 9 bases, and 8 bases separated the two germline ends. The CDR3 is 12 amino acids. Germline CDR1 and CDR2: MNHEY and SVGAGI. CDR3 bases: TGTGCCAGCAGTAGGAGGGGTTCACCCCTCCACTTT. This translates into CASSRRGSPLHF.

V is TRBV7-9 and J is TRBJ2-4; a possible D gene is TRBD1 (6 bases). Trimming removed 0 bases from V and 1 base from J, with 16 bases in between. CDR1 and CDR2 (germline): SEHNR, FQNEAQ (reference sequence). The CDR3 covers 18 residues. As DNA, the CDR3 is TGTGCCAGCAGCTTAGCCCCTCTGGGGCAGGGGGCCAAAAACATTCAGTACTTC. This gives the protein CASSLAPLGQGAKNIQYF.

The chain carries TRBV11-2 and TRBJ1-4, with 7 bases aligning to TRBD1. The CDR3 consists of 14 residues. The V gene end was trimmed by 5 bases and the J gene end by 8 bases; junction bases not matched to a gene: 8. Germline V gene lookup returns CDR1 SGHAT and CDR2 FQNNGV. For the CDR3, the DNA is TGTGCCAGCAGCGAGACAGGGTTCAGGGAAAAACTGTTTTTT. Translated, it gives CASSETGFREKLFF.

The table lists this clone with a count of one. J is TRBJ1-6 and V is TRBV28; 7 nucleotides line up with TRBD1. The J segment lost 7 bases and the V segment lost 6 bases, leaving 6 bases of the junction unmatched. There are 14 residues in the CDR3. The germline CDR1 and CDR2 sequences are MDHEN and SYDVKM. The CDR3 is CASREGGLNSPLHF. In nucleotides, the CDR3 is TGTGCCAGCAGGGAAGGGGGCTTAAATTCACCCCTCCACTTT.

This rearrangement joins TRBV5-1 to TRBJ1-4; tentatively, D is TRBD1 (5 bases). The length of the CDR3 is 15 residues. Germline assignment: CDR1 SGHRS and CDR2 YFSETQ. V was trimmed by 2 bases and J by 0 bases, leaving 8 bases between them. CDR3 coding DNA: TGCGCCAGCAGCTTTGTGACAGCAACTAATGAAAAACTGTTTTTT. Translated: CASSFVTATNEKLFF.

The chain has TRBV3-1 (or the pseudogene TRBV3-2) and TRBJ1-2; 10 bases match TRBD1. J gave up 12 bases and V 2 bases, and 3 bases lay outside the gene matches. Germline loops: CDR1 LGHDT, CDR2 YNNKEL (reference sequence). The CDR3 is 12 amino acids. CDR3 amino acids: CASSQWTGGNTF. CDR3 coding DNA: TGTGCCAGCAGCCAATGGACAGGGGGAAACACCTTC.

The chain is built from TRBV6-2 or TRBV6-3 and TRBJ1-5, with 10 bases lining up with TRBD1. This CDR3 contains 12 residues. CDR1 and CDR2 (germline): MNHEY, SVGEGT. The junction had 9 bases not matched to a gene; V was cut back by 6 bases and J by 16 bases. CDR3 sequence (DNA): TGTGCCAGCAGCCGAAACGGACAGGGGGTACATTTT. The encoded protein is CASSRNGQGVHF.

V and J are TRBV19 and TRBJ1-5; D remains unclear. This CDR3 region has 13 residues. The germline CDR1 and CDR2 sequences are LNHDA and SQIVND (reference sequence). V was pared by 4 bases and J by 4 bases, with 8 bases between. The CDR3 loop is CASSTQENQPQHF. CDR3 bases: TGTGCCAGTAGTACTCAGGAAAATCAGCCCCAGCATTTT.

The rearrangement joins TRBV18 to TRBJ2-3; 7 bases are a match to TRBD2. Unmatched junction bases numbered 5, after V lost 6 bases and J lost 2 bases. This CDR3 contains 14 residues. Germline assignment: CDR1 KGHSH and CDR2 LQKENI. The DNA for the CDR3 is TGTGCCAGCTCCAATGCGGGAGCCACAGATACGCAGTATTTT. This encodes CASSNAGATDTQYF. Combining the CDR3 with reference TRBV18 and TRBJ2-3 gives the whole variable domain NAGVMQNPRHLVRRRGQEARLRCSPMKGHSHVYWYRQLPEEGLKFMVYLQKENIIDESGMPKERFSAEFPKEGPSILRIQQVVRGDSAAYFCASSNAGATDTQYFGPGTRLTVL.

The CDR3 reads CAWSPFGRPYEQYF. The CDR3 nucleotides are TGTGCCTGGAGTCCCTTTGGGAGACCCTACGAGCAGTACTTC. The chain has TRBV30 and TRBJ2-7; TRBD2 might be the D (5 bases). V lost 2 bases and J lost 2, with 13 bases in between. Germline V gene sequence: CDR1 GTSNPN, CDR2 SVGIG (reference sequence). The CDR3 covers 14 residues.

The table lists this clone with a count of one. The J gene is TRBJ1-2, the V gene TRBV4-1, with 8 bases identical to TRBD1. Germline V gives CDR1 MGHRA, CDR2 YSYEKL. J gave up 4 bases and V 0 bases, and 4 bases lay outside the gene matches. The CDR3 consists of 15 residues. In DNA, the CDR3 is TGCGCCAGCAGCCAAGAACGGGACAGGACCTATGGCTACACCTTC. This encodes CASSQERDRTYGYTF.

This clone was seen a few times. The chain employs TRBV6-5 and TRBJ2-5; possible D gene TRBD1, 5 bases. CDR1 MNHEY and CDR2 SVGAGI come from the germline V gene. The ends were cut back, 0 bases at V and 5 bases at J, with 10 bases in the middle. The CDR3 spans 14 residues. This chain's CDR3 is CASSYSQGGETQYF. The CDR3 coding sequence is TGTGCCAGCAGTTACTCCCAGGGTGGGGAGACCCAGTACTTC.

The J gene is TRBJ2-7, the V gene TRBV5-1; TRBD2 agrees at 9 bases. V was clipped by 4 bases and J by 3 bases; unmatched bases: 5. The CDR3 sequence is 14 residues long. From germline, CDR1 is SGHRS and CDR2 YFSETQ. The DNA for the CDR3 is TGCGCCAGCAGCATTAGCGGGGGTTACTACGAGCAGTACTTC. This sequence encodes CASSISGGYYEQYF.

The chain couples TRBV21-1 to TRBJ2-1; the D call of TRBD1 is as the table states it, not checked on the DNA. TRBV21-1 is listed as a pseudogene. This CDR3 has 11 residues. The CDR3 DNA is TGTGCCAGCAGTCAATACAATGAGCAGTTCTTC. Encoded protein: CASSQYNEQFF.

The genes are TRBV6-1 and TRBJ1-5; 10 nucleotides align to TRBD1. The germline V gene encodes CDR1 MNHNS and CDR2 SASEGT. The CDR3 runs 15 residues. V shed 1 base and J 6 bases; nucleotides not matched to a gene: 3. CDR3 sequence reads: CASSEVGQGRQPQHF. The CDR3 DNA reads TGTGCCAGCAGTGAAGTGGGACAGGGGCGTCAGCCCCAGCATTTT.

This clone was observed a handful of times. The chain combines TRBV19 with TRBJ2-7; TRBD1 is a possible D gene (5 bases). Between the trimmed V and J ends, which lost 4 bases and 3 bases, there was a span of 16 bases. Per the germline V gene, CDR1 is LNHDA and CDR2 is SQIVND (reference sequence). This CDR3 contains 15 residues. Here the CDR3 reads CASSRSLEGVYEQYF. The CDR3 bases are TGTGCCAGTAGTAGGTCCCTAGAAGGGGTCTACGAGCAGTACTTC.

This CDR3 reads CASSSTGTGGAVEEKLFF. In nucleotides, the CDR3 is TGTGCCAGCAGCTCAACCGGGACAGGGGGCGCGGTGGAGGAAAAACTGTTTTTT. The rearrangement joins TRBV5-6 to TRBJ1-4; the match to TRBD1 covers 12 bases. The V gene's germline CDR1 is SGHDT and CDR2 YYEEEE. After removal of 3 bases from V and 8 bases from J, the junction contained 14 bases not matched to a gene. The CDR3 consists of 18 residues. Looking up the rest from reference TRBV5-6 and TRBJ1-4 gives the full variable domain: DAGVTQSPTHLIKTRGQQVTLRCSPKSGHDTVSWYQQALGQGPQFIFQYYEEEERQRGNFPDRFSGHQFPNYSSELNVNALLLGDSALYLCASSSTGTGGAVEEKLFFGSGTQLSVL.

This clone was seen a handful of times. The chain links TRBV5-6 to TRBJ1-1; D gene uncertain. Germline values: CDR1 SGHDT, CDR2 YYEEEE. Trimming took off 0 bases at V and 4 bases at J, with 13 bases between the two ends. The length of the CDR3 is 15 residues. The CDR3 sequence is CASSLVRLRGTEAFF. As DNA, the CDR3 is TGTGCCAGCAGCTTGGTGCGGTTGCGTGGCACTGAAGCTTTCTTT.

The rearrangement links TRBV13 to TRBJ1-4; tentatively, D is TRBD1 (6 bases). Deletions cut 3 bases from V and 7 bases from J, with 15 bases between. This CDR3 has 15 residues. The germline gives CDR1 PRHDT, CDR2 FYEKMQ (reference sequence). CDR3 sequence (DNA): TGTGCCAGCAGCTTCAAGACAGGTGGGGGTGAAAAACTGTTTTTT. Residues: CASSFKTGGGEKLFF.

The gene calls are TRBV3-1 (or the pseudogene TRBV3-2) and TRBJ1-6; D perhaps matches TRBD1 (6 bases). V was clipped by 0 bases and J by 9 bases, with 12 bases between them. Per the germline V gene, CDR1 is LGHDT and CDR2 is YNNKEL (reference sequence). CDR3 length equals 15 residues. The CDR3 loop reads CASSQDHRVGSPLHF. The CDR3 DNA sequence: TGTGCCAGCAGCCAAGATCACAGGGTTGGTTCACCCCTCCACTTT.

This clone was detected once. The V call is TRBV7-2, the J call TRBJ2-1; TRBD2 matches at 7 bases. Germline CDR1 is SGHTA and CDR2 is FQGNSA. This CDR3 comprises 13 residues. Trimming at V came to 5 bases and at J to 4 bases, leaving 2 bases not matched to a gene. Here the CDR3 DNA reads TGTGCCAGCAGCAAGGGACTATACAATGAGCAGTTCTTC. This encodes CASSKGLYNEQFF.